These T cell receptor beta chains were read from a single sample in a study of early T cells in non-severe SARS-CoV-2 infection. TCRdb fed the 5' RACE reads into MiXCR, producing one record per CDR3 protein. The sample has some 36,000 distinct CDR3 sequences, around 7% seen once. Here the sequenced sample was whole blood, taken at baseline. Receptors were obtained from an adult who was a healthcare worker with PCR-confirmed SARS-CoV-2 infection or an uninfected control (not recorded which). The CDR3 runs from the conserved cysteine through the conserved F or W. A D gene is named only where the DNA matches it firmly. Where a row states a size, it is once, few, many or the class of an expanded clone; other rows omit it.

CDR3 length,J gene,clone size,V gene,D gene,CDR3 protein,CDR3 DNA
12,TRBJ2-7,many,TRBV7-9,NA,CASSLAAGEQYF,TGTGCCAGCAGCTTAGCTGCGGGCGAGCAGTACTTC
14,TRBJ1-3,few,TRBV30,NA,CAWSAPRSRNTIYF,TGTGCCTGGAGTGCTCCGCGGAGTCGAAACACCATATATTTT
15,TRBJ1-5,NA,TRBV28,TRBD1,CASSLPTGGNQPQHF,TGTGCCAGCAGCCTCCCGACAGGGGGCAATCAGCCCCAGCATTTT
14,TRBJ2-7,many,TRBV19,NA,CASSIFGIAYEQYF,TGTGCCAGTAGTATCTTTGGAATCGCCTACGAGCAGTACTTC
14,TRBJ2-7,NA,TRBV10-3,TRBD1,CAISESGQGRGQYF,TGTGCCATCAGTGAGTCCGGACAGGGCCGCGGGCAGTACTTC
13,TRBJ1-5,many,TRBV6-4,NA,CAIIGTANQPQHF,TGTGCCATCATTGGGACGGCAAATCAGCCCCAGCATTTT
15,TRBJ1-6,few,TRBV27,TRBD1,CASSLFRGDVTPLHF,TGTGCCAGCAGTTTATTCAGGGGGGATGTTACACCCCTCCACTTT
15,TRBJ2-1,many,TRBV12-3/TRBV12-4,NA,CASSAGGPGGDEQFF,TGTGCCAGCAGTGCGGGAGGCCCAGGGGGGGATGAGCAGTTCTTC
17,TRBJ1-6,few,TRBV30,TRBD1,CAWSRDRGSTYNSPLHF,TGTGCCTGGAGTCGGGACAGGGGATCGACCTATAATTCACCCCTCCACTTT
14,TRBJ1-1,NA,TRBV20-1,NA,CSAPERGMNTEAFF,TGCAGTGCTCCCGAACGGGGGATGAACACTGAAGCTTTCTTT
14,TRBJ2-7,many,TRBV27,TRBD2,CASSLGAGAPEQYF,TGTGCCAGCAGTTTAGGAGCGGGAGCCCCCGAGCAGTACTTC
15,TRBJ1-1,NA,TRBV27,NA,CASSPVGTQNTEAFF,TGTGCCAGCAGTCCAGTCGGGACACAGAACACTGAAGCTTTCTTT
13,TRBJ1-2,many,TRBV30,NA,CAWSVSVNSGYTF,TGTGCCTGGAGTGTATCCGTTAACTCTGGCTACACCTTC
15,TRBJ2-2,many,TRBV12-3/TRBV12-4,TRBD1,CASSRRQGHTGELFF,TGTGCCAGCAGTCGCAGACAGGGGCACACCGGGGAGCTGTTTTTT
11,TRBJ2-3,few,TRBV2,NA,CASRLTDTQYF,TGTGCCAGCAGGTTAACAGATACGCAGTATTTT
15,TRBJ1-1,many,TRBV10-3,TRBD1,CAISRTGASYTEAFF,TGTGCCATCAGTAGGACAGGGGCGAGTTATACTGAAGCTTTCTTT
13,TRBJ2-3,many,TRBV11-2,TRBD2,CASSLEERGTQYF,TGTGCCAGCAGCTTAGAGGAGCGGGGTACGCAGTATTTT
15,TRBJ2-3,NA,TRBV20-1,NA,CSASGDSDPADTQYF,TGCAGTGCTAGTGGGGACTCCGACCCTGCAGATACGCAGTATTTT
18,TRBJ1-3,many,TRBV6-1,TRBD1,CASPPSGTGSSGGNTIYF,TGTGCCAGCCCGCCGTCCGGGACAGGGTCCTCAGGTGGAAACACCATATATTTT
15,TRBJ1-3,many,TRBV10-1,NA,CASSEFVGSGNTIYF,TGCGCCAGCAGTGAGTTCGTCGGCTCTGGAAACACCATATATTTT
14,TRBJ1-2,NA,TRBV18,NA,CASSPIKEFYGYTF,TGTGCCAGCTCACCTATAAAAGAATTCTATGGCTACACCTTC
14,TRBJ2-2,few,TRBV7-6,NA,CASSLYRDTGELFF,TGTGCCAGCAGCTTATACAGAGACACCGGGGAGCTGTTTTTT
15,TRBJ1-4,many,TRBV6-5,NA,CASSYAGRYNEKLFF,TGTGCCAGCAGTTACGCGGGACGGTATAATGAAAAACTGTTTTTT
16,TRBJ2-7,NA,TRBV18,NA,CASSGSRDITIYEQYF,TGTGCCAGCTCAGGGTCCCGGGACATTACCATCTACGAGCAGTACTTC
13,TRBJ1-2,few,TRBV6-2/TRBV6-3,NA,CASSYQGPYGYTF,TGTGCCAGCAGTTACCAGGGACCCTATGGCTACACCTTC
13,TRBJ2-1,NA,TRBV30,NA,CAWNEAERTKQFF,TGTGCCTGGAACGAAGCGGAACGAACTAAGCAGTTCTTC
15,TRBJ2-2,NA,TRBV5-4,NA,CASSQRLANTGELFF,TGTGCCAGCAGTCAACGACTAGCGAACACCGGGGAGCTGTTTTTT
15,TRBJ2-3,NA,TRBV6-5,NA,CASSYEGRLGGTQYF,TGTGCCAGCAGTTACGAAGGTCGTCTAGGGGGTACGCAGTATTTT
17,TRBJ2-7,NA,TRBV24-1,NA,CATSDSGTSLGVDEQYF,TGTGCCACCAGTGATTCGGGGACCTCACTCGGGGTCGACGAGCAGTACTTC
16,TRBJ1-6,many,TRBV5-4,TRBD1,CASSLNSGQGYSPLHF,TGTGCCAGCAGCTTGAACTCGGGACAGGGCTATTCACCCCTCCACTTT
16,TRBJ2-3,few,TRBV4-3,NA,CASSQEGQGSTDTQYF,TGCGCCAGCAGCCAAGAAGGTCAAGGATCCACAGATACGCAGTATTTT
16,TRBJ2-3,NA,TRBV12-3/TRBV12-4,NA,CASRLSRGVDTDTQYF,TGTGCCAGCAGGCTCTCTCGGGGCGTAGACACAGATACGCAGTATTTT
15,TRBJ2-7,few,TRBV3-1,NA,CASSHRNKGPYEQYF,TGTGCCAGCAGCCACAGAAACAAGGGACCCTACGAGCAGTACTTC